This TCR beta chain was documented in a study of shared clonotypes between healthy human individuals. Repertoires were generated with immunoSEQ multiplex PCR, while TCRdb's copy carries only in-frame clones and drops some. The sample holds roughly 2.6 million clones, roughly nine tenths seen once. CDR1 is MDHEN, CDR2 SYDVKM, per germline. This CDR3 has 14 residues. Trimming pared 7 bases from V and 1 base from J, leaving 13 bases between. Sequencing was done on a sample of naive CD4+ T cells sorted from blood. This sample's subset: CD45RA+ positively selected. The sequence came from a man between 18 and 35 years old in good health. The rearrangement links TRBV28 to TRBJ1-2; D is undetermined. This chain's CDR3 is CASMAGTYNYGYTF. The CDR3 DNA is TGTGCCAGCATGGCAGGTACCTATAACTATGGCTACACCTTC.